This T cell receptor beta chain was recovered during a study of a mutant IDH1 vaccine in newly diagnosed glioma. About the study: Investigators started vaccination 4-6 weeks after radiotherapy alone, or with temozolomide cycles.

Turning to this clone: The target antigen is unknown.

The CDR3 runs to 16 residues. V shed 4 bases and J shed 4 bases, with 18 bases lying between them. CDR1 is KGHSH and CDR2 is LQKENI in the germline V gene. Notes on the study in general: It seemed that pseudoprogression was not linked to changes in the top peripheral T cell clonotypes.

Time point given: week 5, during vaccination. With topical imiquimod, each dose of the vaccine consisted of 300 ug of mutant IDH1 20-mer peptide. The data were produced by immunoSEQ multiplex PCR, yet TCRdb's version contains in-frame clones alone and is incomplete. The table records 56,000 or so clones, over 75% of them present only once. The sample consisted of PBMCs, taken from a glioma patient whose treatment included an IDH1 peptide vaccine. The chain links TRBV18 to TRBJ2-3; tentative D call: TRBD2 (7 bases). The TCR sequence derives from a middle-aged woman with glioma. This chain's CDR3 is CASSLLPRGRADTQYF. DNA of the CDR3: TGTGCCAGCTCACTCTTGCCGCGGGGGCGAGCAGATACGCAGTATTTT.